The entry below describes one TCR beta chain. Trimming cost V 5 bases and J 8 bases, with 19 bases left between them. CDR1 is KGHSH and CDR2 is LQKENI in the germline V gene. The CDR3 runs to 15 residues. The data are from a study of blood T cells in healthy people across ages. For the second PCR, which ran for 7 to 11 cycles, a sample-barcoded 5' primer and a J-beta primer mix were used. TCRdb analysed the 5' RACE reads with MiXCR anew, one entry per CDR3 protein. In the table there are roughly 680,000 distinct CDR3 sequences, approximately 52% of which are singletons. The source of this sequence is a woman aged 80 or over in good health. Material: blood. The genes are TRBV18 and TRBJ2-1, with D unresolved. The CDR3 bases are TGTGCCAGCTCATACGCTTCTGAGTTCTTGTATGAGCAGTTCTTC. It translates to CASSYASEFLYEQFF. The full variable domain, completed using reference TRBV18 and TRBJ2-1, is NAGVMQNPRHLVRRRGQEARLRCSPMKGHSHVYWYRQLPEEGLKFMVYLQKENIIDESGMPKERFSAEFPKEGPSILRIQQVVRGDSAAYFCASSYASEFLYEQFFGPGTRLTVL.